This T cell receptor beta chain was obtained from a study of control samples from healthy donors and cancer patients. TCRdb keeps only in-frame clones here, not all; method: immunoSEQ multiplex PCR. Of about 170,000 clones listed, over 85% were seen once; the top ten hold over 4%. V was clipped by 0 bases and J by 5 bases, with 10 bases between them. The CDR3 runs 15 residues. Germline values: CDR1 MGHRA, CDR2 YSYEKL. The rearrangement links TRBV4-1 to TRBJ1-4; TRBD1 might be the D (6 bases). The sequenced material came from blood. The TCR comes from a woman aged 55-69 years in good health. DNA for the CDR3: TGCGCCAGCAGCCAAGAGGCAGGGGCAAATGAAAAACTGTTTTTT. Translated, it gives CASSQEAGANEKLFF.